This T cell receptor beta chain was profiled in a study of cytomegalovirus exposure and HLA in healthy donors (TCRdb year 2017). Broadly, across the study: An earlier analysis of under 600 of the donors reported roughly 270 Gb of sequence data and 120 million or so unique TCR beta sequences from roughly 180 million T cells. Roughly 300 gigabases of sequencing data and roughly 80 million unique TCR sequences made up an early release that covered 500 to 650 HLA-typed donors. Among the approximately 400 genotyped donors, about 83% belonged to the genetic ancestry cluster associated with self-reported Caucasian donors. The study aimed to test whether cataloging public T cell receptors could reveal signatures of past pathogen exposure. Using immunosequencing, the study profiled T cell repertoires from 640 or so subjects and related those repertoires to cytomegalovirus serostatus. Besides the first cohort of roughly 660 subjects, a separate validation cohort made up of around 120 different subjects was used. To predict cytomegalovirus infection status, the study brought together high-throughput TCR immunosequencing, statistical association of individual TCRs with disease status, and machine learning. A later analysis re-analyzed previously published TCR beta repertoires from 660 or so donors and added high-resolution HLA genotyping to study TCR occurrence patterns. Rather than using new phenotypic data, the later analysis identified candidate immune exposures from TCR beta sequences and from how often those sequences occurred across donors. In an earlier analysis of around 540 of the donors, high-throughput TCR beta sequencing was used to judge whether each TCR beta V gene segment behaved as functional or pseudogenic. Alongside the repertoire data, information on donor age, sex, ethnicity and CMV serostatus was compiled. In a later genetic analysis, genome-wide SNP genotypes for about three fifths of the roughly 670 donors were used, and that subset was treated as a discovery cohort. Every discovery cohort repertoire had been produced on one sequencing platform. Class I and class II HLA loci were covered by the typing at four-digit resolution. The number of donors typed differed by locus, with roughly 620-630 for A, B, C, DRB1 and DQB1, roughly 520 for DQA1, some 570 for DPA1, and 450 to 480 for DPB1. About 5 DR-DQ haplotypes were handled as single units for association and clustering, since linkage in the cohort was strong. Across some 400 genotyped donors of the cohort, an average of approximately 200,000 unique TCR beta nucleotide sequences per donor were sequenced, and approximately 17% of those sequences were non-productive.

In total, approximately 610 healthy bone marrow donors made up the cohort. All cohort members were sampled while nominally healthy, although unrecorded immune exposures were likely present. The donor tested CMV seropositive and was one of the 289 seropositive cohort members. A peripheral blood sample was provided by each donor, and peripheral blood mononuclear cells were used for TCR beta sequencing. Genomic DNA extraction from the blood cell samples was performed with the Qiagen DNeasy Blood Extraction Kit. Points on this clone: No cognate antigen has been identified for it. Qualities for individual bases were not recorded, and no much larger clone is one base off.

Library preparation was by the immunoSEQ multiplex PCR assay. The multiplex PCR relied on a mix of 60 forward primers for TCR Vbeta segments and 13 reverse primers for TCR Jbeta segments. The CDR3 region of rearranged TCR beta genes was amplified from genomic DNA by a multiplex PCR assay. On the Illumina HiSeq System, the amplified TCR beta libraries were sequenced as 87-base-pair reads. The authors' analysis ran thus. A later analysis counted some 74 million unique TCR beta chains across the 550 to 800 repertoires, and around 9.9 million of these chains were shared by at least two donors. Raw reads were error-corrected and collapsed into unique sequences by a nearest-neighbor algorithm in which closely related sequences were merged to remove PCR and sequencing errors. Alignment of CDR3 sequences to IMGT reference sequences was used to assign V, D and J gene segments. Each retained sequence needed at least a six-nucleotide match to both a V gene segment and a J gene segment. A rearrangement was called productive if the CDR3 had no stop codons and remained in frame with V and J, and every other rearrangement was called non-productive. Following IMGT convention, CDR3 was defined as the stretch from the second conserved V-encoded cysteine up to the conserved J-encoded phenylalanine. The earlier analysis of about 500 of the donors excluded sequences that lacked an unambiguous match to a single V gene segment. In an earlier analysis of roughly 500 of the donors, V segments were called functional above 56.7% productive rearrangements and were called segregating when the between-donor standard deviation exceeded 5%. A statistical classification framework was built for diagnosing cytomegalovirus status from the catalog of TCR beta chain sequences. In a later analysis, TCR nucleotide sequences were compared against IMGT/GENE-DB human TR gene sequences so that V and J genes could be assigned. In a later analysis, CDR3 sequences and most-parsimonious VDJ recombination scenarios were assigned using the TCRdist pipeline. In a later analysis, every TCR beta chain was defined by the combination of its CDR3 amino acid sequence and its V-gene family, and reads without a unique V-gene family were dropped. In a later analysis, around 600 highly shared, low-generation-probability nucleotide sequences were removed to address suspected cross-contamination and a sequencing artifact. In a later analysis, a clonal expansion index for each public chain was calculated from normalized within-repertoire ranks of inferred template counts. Generation probabilities in a later analysis came from a VDJ recombination model fitted to out-of-frame rearrangements, and those results were checked against IGoR. In a later analysis, hypergeometric tests were used to score TCR-TCR, TCR-HLA and TCR-CMV co-occurrence, with a repertoire-size bias correction applied to TCR pairs. To estimate false discovery rates, a later analysis permuted the HLA or CMV assignments 20 times. In a later analysis, co-occurring TCRs were grouped using DBSCAN, and TCRdist sequence similarity was added for clustering within HLA-allele-positive subsets. For co-occurrence clustering, repertoires with fewer than 30,000 or more than 120,000 public chains were excluded, along with roughly 5 repertoires with anomalous nucleotide sharing. In its TCRdb copy, this immuneACCESS table keeps in-frame sequences only and misses some clones. Where compared with another copy, unresolved V genes explain less than half of these, and the others have no known cause. Clone size and the V and J calls come from that table; the DNA yielded D and trimming. A total of some 120,000 clones appear in this sample, 73% of them only once. About 4.3% of the sample is in the top ten clones.

The paper as a whole reports these results and caveats: Correlated functional status among segregating V segments might reflect linkage disequilibrium, but an unknown experimental factor could not be ruled out. Because the 87-base-pair reads could not distinguish some IMGT-functional V segments, including TRBV6-2 and TRBV6-3, those segments were excluded. In a later analysis, HLA-associated TCR beta chains showed more clonal expansion and lower generation probabilities than non-associated chains that were equally common. A later genetic analysis reported fewer N-insertions in productive TCRs among donors in an Asian-associated ancestry cluster than the 666-donor mean. CMV serostatus was the only immune exposure information available for the cohort. Seventeen rarely observed V segments, including chromosome 9 orphons, were excluded from the earlier analysis of about 610 of the donors because counts were too low. A group of highly shared sequence variants was considered likely to be a technical artifact of the sequencing pipeline. A further reported finding was that TCR beta sequences accurately predicted the HLA-A and HLA-B alleles for most subjects in the first cohort. Because HLA typing was missing for some donors at each locus, association tests included only the typed subset. Broadly in line with IMGT annotations, most TCR beta V segments showed up in productive rearrangements about 90% or about 30% of the time in an earlier analysis of several hundred of the donors. In vitro tests confirmed that a few of the cytomegalovirus-associated TCR beta chains recognize cytomegalovirus antigens. Across donors, most TCR sequences were observed very rarely, whereas some public TCRs were present in many individuals. Roughly uniform sequencing depth across donors was assumed in presence/absence analyses, although this assumption may not hold. In a later analysis, the rate of TCR association differed among HLA loci, with DRB1 alleles having the most associated TCRs and HLA-C alleles having the fewest. Most CMV-associated TCR beta chains appeared to be HLA-restricted in a later analysis, and the HLA associations seemed to be driven largely by CMV exposure. Cytomegalovirus status was reported to be diagnosed by the classifier with high specificity and sensitivity in both the original and validation cohorts. The study gave a list of around 170 TCR beta chains associated with cytomegalovirus. V-gene and J-gene trimming of TCR beta chains was associated with a missense DCLRE1C variant in a later genetic analysis, and the association was replicated in an independent cohort. The authors suggested that the approach could potentially be generalized to other disease states and immunological phenotypes. The cohort was sequenced for TCR beta chains only, and without alpha or paired-chain data the features that could be detected were limited. A later analysis reported that several top co-occurrence clusters appeared linked to parvovirus B19, influenza, CMV and Epstein-Barr virus. At a false discovery rate of 0.05, a later analysis linked around 17,000 TCR beta sequences to specific HLA alleles. When HLA alleles, especially DR and DQ, strongly co-occurred, attributing TCR associations to individual alleles was difficult.

The germline V gene supplies CDR1 SNHLY and CDR2 FYNNEI. V loses 3 bases at its end and J loses 6 bases; junction bases beyond the gene matches: 9. The CDR3 spans 15 residues, from the cysteine through the phenylalanine. Only the CDR3 portion is preserved as DNA: 45 bases, with reading frame beginning at the first base. Material for sequencing was PBMCs. The V and J segments used are TRBV2 and TRBJ2-7; 9 of the junction bases match TRBD2. This TCR was recovered from a man aged 60 to 69 in good health and CMV-seropositive. The bases read TGTGCCAGCAGTGACATCCTAGCGGGGCGGGCCGAGCAGTACTTC. Protein translation: CASSDILAGRAEQYF.